The clone carrying this TCR beta chain was detected ten times or more. Every TCR cDNA molecule bore its own unique molecular identifier. TCRdb itself ran the 5' RACE reads through MiXCR, one entry per CDR3 protein. The profile shows about 36,000 distinct CDR3 sequences, just over 7.5% of them singletons. The record originates from a study of spatial heterogeneity in lung cancer. Time point reported: blood at routine non-recurrence follow-up after resection. The germline gives CDR1 MNHEY, CDR2 SMNVEV (reference sequence). This CDR3 region has 14 residues. V shed 4 bases and J 6 bases; nucleotides not matched to a gene: 7.

Source: PBMCs, taken at follow-up. The chain joins TRBV27 to TRBJ1-1; 8 nucleotides align to TRBD1. This clonotype was obtained from a male donor with early-stage non-small cell lung cancer. CDR3 in amino acids: CASSYFRTGSEAFF. CDR3 bases: TGTGCCAGCAGTTATTTTCGGACAGGGTCTGAAGCTTTCTTT.